This T cell receptor (beta chain) was recorded in a study of cytomegalovirus exposure and HLA in healthy donors. Study context: Inside one of the first data releases sat tens of millions of unique TCRs taken from HLA-typed donors.

The primer mix had 60 Vbeta and 13 Jbeta primers. Produced via immunoSEQ multiplex PCR; TCRdb's table is partial and in-frame only. The table lists 50,000 to 60,000 clones. Trimming pared 8 bases from V and 4 bases from J, leaving 8 bases between. The CDR3 contains 11 residues. Germline V gene sequence: CDR1 MNHEY, CDR2 SVGAGI. Study conclusions and caveats: Exclusion applied to some V segments, including TRBV6-2 and TRBV6-3, as they were indistinguishable. In an earlier analysis, productive rearrangement rates for most beta V segments clustered near 87% or 30%. Using the classifier, cytomegalovirus status was reportedly diagnosed with high specificity and sensitivity.

As regards this clone: Its specificity is unknown.

Sequencing was carried out using PBMCs. The receptor was derived from a male donor in good health and CMV-seronegative. The chain recombines TRBV6-5 with TRBJ1-1; the D is unclear. The DNA of the CDR3 is TGTGCCAGCTCTTCCTTCACTGAAGCTTTCTTT. This codes for CASSSFTEAFF.